This T cell receptor beta chain was recovered during a study of identical twins. Via MiXCR, TCRdb re-called the 5' RACE reads, giving one row per CDR3 protein. The table includes 450,000 to 600,000 distinct CDR3 sequences, about 20% detected once. Whole-study findings and limits: Model-predicted out-of-frame TCR alpha sharing fell below observed values in monozygotic twins. Insertions ran lower in abundant cord blood beta clonotypes, though not in memory repertoires.

Of note for this clonotype: The antigen is undetermined.

This CDR3 contains 12 residues. V gave up 4 bases and J gave up 6 bases, with 10 bases separating them. Germline CDR1 is KGHSH and CDR2 is LQKENI. This sample also belongs to another study, concerning yellow fever vaccine responses in identical twins. That report adds: Twins' vaccine T cell response reportedly seemed partly convergent, partly personalized.

This clonotype originated in a woman aged 18-29 years in good health. V is TRBV18 and J is TRBJ2-7, with D tentatively TRBD2 (5 bases). Input material: CD4+ T cells sorted from blood. CDR3 bases: TGTGCCAGCTCACAGCTAGCTAGCGAGCAGTACTTC. This sequence encodes CASSQLASEQYF.